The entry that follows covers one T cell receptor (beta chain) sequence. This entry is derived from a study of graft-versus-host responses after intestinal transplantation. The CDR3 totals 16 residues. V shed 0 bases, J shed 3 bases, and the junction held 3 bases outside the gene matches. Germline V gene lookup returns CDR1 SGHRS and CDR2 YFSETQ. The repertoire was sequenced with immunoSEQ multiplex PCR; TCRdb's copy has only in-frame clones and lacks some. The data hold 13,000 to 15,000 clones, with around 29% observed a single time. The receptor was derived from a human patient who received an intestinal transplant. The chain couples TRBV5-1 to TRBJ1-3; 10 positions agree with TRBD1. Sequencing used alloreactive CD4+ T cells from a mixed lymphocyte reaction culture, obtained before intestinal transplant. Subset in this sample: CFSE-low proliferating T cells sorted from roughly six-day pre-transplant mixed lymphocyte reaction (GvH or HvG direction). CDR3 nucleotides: TGCGCCAGCAGCTTGGGGACAGGGGGTTTTGGAAACACCATATATTTT. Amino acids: CASSLGTGGFGNTIYF.